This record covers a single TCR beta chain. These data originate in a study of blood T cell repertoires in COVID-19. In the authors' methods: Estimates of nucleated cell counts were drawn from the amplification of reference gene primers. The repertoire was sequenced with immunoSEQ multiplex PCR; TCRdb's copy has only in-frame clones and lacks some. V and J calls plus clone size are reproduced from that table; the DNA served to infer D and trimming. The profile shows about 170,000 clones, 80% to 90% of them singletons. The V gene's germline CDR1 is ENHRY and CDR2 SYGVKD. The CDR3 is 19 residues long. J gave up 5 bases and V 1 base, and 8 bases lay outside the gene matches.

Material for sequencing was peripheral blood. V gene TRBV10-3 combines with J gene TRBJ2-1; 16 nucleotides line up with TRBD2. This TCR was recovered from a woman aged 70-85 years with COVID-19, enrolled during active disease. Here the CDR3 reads CAISELPGTSGGAHNEQFF. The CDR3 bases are TGTGCCATCAGTGAGTTACCCGGGACTAGCGGGGGGGCCCACAATGAGCAGTTCTTC.